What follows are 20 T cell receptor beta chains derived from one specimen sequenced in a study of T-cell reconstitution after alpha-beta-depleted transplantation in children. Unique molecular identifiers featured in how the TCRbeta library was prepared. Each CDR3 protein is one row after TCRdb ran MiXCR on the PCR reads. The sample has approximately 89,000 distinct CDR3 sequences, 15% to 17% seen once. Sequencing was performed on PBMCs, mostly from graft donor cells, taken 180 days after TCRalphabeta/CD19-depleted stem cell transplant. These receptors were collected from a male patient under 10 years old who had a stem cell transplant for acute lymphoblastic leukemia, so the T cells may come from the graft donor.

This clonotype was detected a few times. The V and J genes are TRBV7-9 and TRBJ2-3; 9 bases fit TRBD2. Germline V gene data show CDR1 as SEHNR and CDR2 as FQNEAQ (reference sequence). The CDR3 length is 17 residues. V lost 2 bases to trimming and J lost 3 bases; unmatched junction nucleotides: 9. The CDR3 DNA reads TGTGCCAGCAGCTTATTACCGCGGGGGGGCCATACAGATACGCAGTATTTT. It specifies CASSLLPRGGHTDTQYF. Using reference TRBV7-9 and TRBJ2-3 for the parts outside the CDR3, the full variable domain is DTGVSQNPRHKITKRGQNVTFRCDPISEHNRLYWYRQTLGQGPEFLTYFQNEAQLEKSRLLSDRFSAERPKGSFSTLEIQRTEQGDSAMYLCASSLLPRGGHTDTQYFGPGTRLTVL.

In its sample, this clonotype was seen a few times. The CDR3 loop is CASSPAGEGYTF. Written as DNA, the CDR3 is TGTGCCAGCAGCCCGGCGGGTGAAGGCTACACCTTC. The chain joins TRBV7-9 to TRBJ1-2; no definite D call. The CDR3 loop spans 12 amino acids. CDR1 and CDR2 (germline): SEHNR, FQNEAQ (reference sequence). Trimming removed 5 bases at V and 8 bases at J, with 12 bases between.

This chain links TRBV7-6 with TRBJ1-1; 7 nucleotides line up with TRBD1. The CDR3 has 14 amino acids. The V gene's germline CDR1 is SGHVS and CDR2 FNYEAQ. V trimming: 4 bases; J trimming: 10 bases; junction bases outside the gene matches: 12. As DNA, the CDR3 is TGTGCCAGCAGCTCATCACAGGGGAGGGACGGAGCTTTCTTT. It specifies CASSSSQGRDGAFF.

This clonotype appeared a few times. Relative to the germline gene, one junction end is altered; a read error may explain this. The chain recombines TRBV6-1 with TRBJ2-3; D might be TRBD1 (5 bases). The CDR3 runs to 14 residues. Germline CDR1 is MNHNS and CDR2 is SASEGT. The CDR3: CASREGGAGDTQYF. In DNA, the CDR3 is TGTGCCAGCAGAGAAGGTGGGGCCGGAGATACGCAGTATTTT.

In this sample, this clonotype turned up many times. The CDR3 DNA reads as TGCGCCAGCAGCTTGAGTGGTTACGAGCAGTACTTC. It specifies CASSLSGYEQYF. The chain joins TRBV5-1 to TRBJ2-7; D gene uncertain. The CDR3 extends over 12 amino acids. Trimming removed 1 base from V and 4 bases from J, with 6 bases in between. Germline assignment: CDR1 SGHRS and CDR2 YFSETQ. The whole variable domain, filled in from reference TRBV5-1 and TRBJ2-7, reads KAGVTQTPRYLIKTRGQQVTLSCSPISGHRSVSWYQQTPGQGLQFLFEYFSETQRNKGNFPGRFSGRQFSNSRSEMNVSTLELGDSALYLCASSLSGYEQYFGPGTRLTVT.

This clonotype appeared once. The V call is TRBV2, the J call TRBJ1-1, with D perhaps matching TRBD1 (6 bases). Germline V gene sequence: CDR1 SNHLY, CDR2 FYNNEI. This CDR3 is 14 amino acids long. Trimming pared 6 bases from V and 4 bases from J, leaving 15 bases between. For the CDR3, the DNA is TGTGCCAGCAGCTCGACAGGCCAGGGCACTGAAGCTTTCTTT. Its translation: CASSSTGQGTEAFF.

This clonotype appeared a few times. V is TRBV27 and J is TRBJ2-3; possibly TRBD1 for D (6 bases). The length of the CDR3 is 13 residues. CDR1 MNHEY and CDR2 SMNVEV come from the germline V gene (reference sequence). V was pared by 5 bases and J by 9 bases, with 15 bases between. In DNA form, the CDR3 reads TGTGCCAGCAGTCCTTTTGGGACAACAACGCAGTATTTT. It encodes CASSPFGTTTQYF.

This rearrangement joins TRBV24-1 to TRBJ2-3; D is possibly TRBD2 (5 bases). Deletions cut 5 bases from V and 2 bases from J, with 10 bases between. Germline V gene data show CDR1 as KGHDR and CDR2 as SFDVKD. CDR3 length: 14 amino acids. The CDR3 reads CATSVGGFTDTQYF. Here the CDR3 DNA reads TGTGCCACCAGTGTCGGAGGATTCACAGATACGCAGTATTTT.

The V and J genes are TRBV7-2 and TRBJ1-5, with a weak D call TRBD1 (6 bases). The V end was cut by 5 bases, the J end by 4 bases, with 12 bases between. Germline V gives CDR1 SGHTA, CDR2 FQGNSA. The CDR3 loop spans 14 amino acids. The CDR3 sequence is CASSPDRPNQPQHF. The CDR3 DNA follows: TGTGCCAGCAGCCCTGACAGGCCAAATCAGCCCCAGCATTTT.

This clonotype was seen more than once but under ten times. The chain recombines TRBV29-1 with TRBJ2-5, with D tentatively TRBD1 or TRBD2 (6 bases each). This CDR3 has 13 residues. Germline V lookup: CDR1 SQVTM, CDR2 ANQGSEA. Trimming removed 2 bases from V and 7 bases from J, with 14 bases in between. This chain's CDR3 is CSVELVQGGTQYF. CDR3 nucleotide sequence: TGCAGCGTTGAATTGGTACAGGGAGGGACCCAGTACTTC.

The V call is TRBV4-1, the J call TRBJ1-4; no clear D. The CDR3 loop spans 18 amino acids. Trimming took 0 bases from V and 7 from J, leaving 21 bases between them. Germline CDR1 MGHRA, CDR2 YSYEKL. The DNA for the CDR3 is TGCGCCAGCAGCCAAGATGAGGGCTCTTGGAGAAGTGGTGAAAAACTGTTTTTT. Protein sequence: CASSQDEGSWRSGEKLFF.

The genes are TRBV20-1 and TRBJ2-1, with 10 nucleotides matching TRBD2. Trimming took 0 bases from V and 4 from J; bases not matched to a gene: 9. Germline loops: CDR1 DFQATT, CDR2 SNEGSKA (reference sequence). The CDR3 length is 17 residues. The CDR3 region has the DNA TGCAGTGCTAGAGATTATGGTACTAGCGGGGCTTACAATGAGCAGTTCTTC. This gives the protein CSARDYGTSGAYNEQFF.

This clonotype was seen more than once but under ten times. The CDR3 DNA reads TGCGCCAGCAGTGAGAGAACGGTGGGGGGCCCCTACAATGAGCAGTTCTTC. It encodes CASSERTVGGPYNEQFF. The chain carries TRBV10-1 and TRBJ2-1, with D perhaps matching TRBD1 or TRBD2 (6 bases each). The CDR3 is 17 amino acids. Trimming removed 2 bases at V and 2 bases at J, with 16 bases between. CDR1 WNHNN and CDR2 SYGVQD come from the germline V gene (reference sequence).

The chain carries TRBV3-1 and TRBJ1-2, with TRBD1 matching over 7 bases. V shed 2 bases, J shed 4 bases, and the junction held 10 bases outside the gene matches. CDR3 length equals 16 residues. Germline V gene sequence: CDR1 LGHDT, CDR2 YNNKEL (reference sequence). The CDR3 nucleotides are TGTGCCAGCAGCCAATGGGGTAAGGGACAGCGCTATGGCTACACCTTC. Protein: CASSQWGKGQRYGYTF.

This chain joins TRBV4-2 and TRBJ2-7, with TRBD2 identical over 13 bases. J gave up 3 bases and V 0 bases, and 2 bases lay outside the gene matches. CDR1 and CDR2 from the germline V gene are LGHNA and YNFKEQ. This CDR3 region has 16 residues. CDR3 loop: CASSQDGLAGDYEQYF. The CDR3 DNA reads TGTGCCAGCAGCCAAGACGGACTAGCGGGGGACTACGAGCAGTACTTC.

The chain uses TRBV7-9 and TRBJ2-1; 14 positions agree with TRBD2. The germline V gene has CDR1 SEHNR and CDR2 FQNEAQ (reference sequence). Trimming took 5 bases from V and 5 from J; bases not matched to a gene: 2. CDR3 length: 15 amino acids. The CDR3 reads CASSETSGGDNEQFF. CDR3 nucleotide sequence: TGTGCCAGCAGCGAGACTAGCGGGGGGGACAATGAGCAGTTCTTC.

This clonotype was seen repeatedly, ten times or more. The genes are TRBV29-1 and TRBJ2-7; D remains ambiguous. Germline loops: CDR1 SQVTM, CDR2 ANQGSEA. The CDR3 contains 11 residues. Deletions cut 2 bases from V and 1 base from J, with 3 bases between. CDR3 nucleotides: TGCAGCGTTGAAAGTTCCTACGAGCAGTACTTC. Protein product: CSVESSYEQYF.

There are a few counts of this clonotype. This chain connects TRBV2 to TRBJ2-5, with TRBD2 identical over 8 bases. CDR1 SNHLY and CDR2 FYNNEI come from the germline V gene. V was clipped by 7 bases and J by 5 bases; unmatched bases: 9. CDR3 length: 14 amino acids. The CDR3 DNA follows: TGTGCCAGCATGAGACTAGCGACGTATGAGACCCAGTACTTC. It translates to CASMRLATYETQYF.

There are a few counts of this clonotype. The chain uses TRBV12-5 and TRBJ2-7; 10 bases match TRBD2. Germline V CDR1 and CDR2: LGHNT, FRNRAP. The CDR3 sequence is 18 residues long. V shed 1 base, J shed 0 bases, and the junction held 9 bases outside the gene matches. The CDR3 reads CASGLDGASGGYSYEQYF. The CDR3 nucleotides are TGTGCTAGTGGTTTGGACGGGGCTAGCGGGGGTTACTCCTACGAGCAGTACTTC.

The CDR3 nucleotides are TGTGCCAGCAGTGGGACTAGCGGGGGGGCCGGGGAGACCCAGTACTTC. Protein sequence: CASSGTSGGAGETQYF. The chain has TRBV6-1 and TRBJ2-5; TRBD2 matches at 15 bases. V trimming: 4 bases; J trimming: 5 bases; junction bases outside the gene matches: 5. The CDR3 sequence is 16 residues long. CDR1 and CDR2 (germline): MNHNS, SASEGT.